Shown below are 14 T cell receptor beta chains from a single sample sequenced in a study of T cells after yellow fever vaccination. TCRdb processed the 5' RACE reads anew with MiXCR; each CDR3 protein has one entry. Here the sample spans 25,000 to 30,000 distinct CDR3 sequences, 4.5% being singletons. Sequencing used PBMCs, either bulk or a sorted T-cell subset (CD4+, CD8+, memory, or dextramer-sorted; not recorded which), obtained on the day of the yellow fever booster vaccination. These receptors originate from a man between 18 and 29 years old who received the YFV17D yellow fever vaccine.

This clonotype was counted ten times or more. The CDR3 is CSATDREETQYF. In DNA form, the CDR3 reads TGCAGTGCTACGGACAGGGAAGAGACCCAGTACTTC. V gene TRBV20-1 combines with J gene TRBJ2-5, with 8 bases that match TRBD1. Germline V gene sequence: CDR1 DFQATT, CDR2 SNEGSKA (reference sequence). The CDR3 runs 12 residues. V lost 4 bases and J lost 3; bases outside the gene matches: 1.

In its sample, this clonotype was seen many times. V is TRBV5-6 and J is TRBJ2-7; a weak D match, TRBD2 (5 bases). The CDR3 length is 15 residues. CDR1 and CDR2 (germline): SGHDT, YYEEEE. The DNA of the CDR3 is TGTACCAGCAGCCCCAGGCCGGGAACTACCTACGAGCAGTACGTC. Its protein is CTSSPRPGTTYEQYV.

This clonotype was picked up many times. The chain couples TRBV12-3 or TRBV12-4 to TRBJ2-2, with D possibly TRBD1 on 6 matching bases. V dropped 3 bases and J dropped 7 bases, with 12 bases sitting between them. This CDR3 spans 14 amino acids. CDR3: CASSLAGVGGELFF. DNA for the CDR3: TGTGCCAGCAGTTTGGCAGGGGTTGGCGGGGAGCTGTTTTTT.

There are many counts of this clonotype. The chain has TRBV27 and TRBJ1-1, with a tentative D call TRBD1 (5 bases). V was cut by 8 bases and J by 3 bases, with 16 bases left in between. This CDR3 comprises 14 residues. Germline V lookup: CDR1 MNHEY, CDR2 SMNVEV (reference sequence). The DNA for the CDR3 is TGTGCCAGCCGGGGCCGGGAGCCCTACACTGAAGCTTTCTTT. This sequence encodes CASRGREPYTEAFF.

The chain combines TRBV5-1 with TRBJ2-7; tentatively, D is TRBD2 (6 bases). Germline CDR1 reads SGHRS; CDR2 reads YFSETQ. V lost 7 bases and J lost 0, with 14 bases in between. This CDR3 region has 14 residues. The CDR3 DNA reads as TGCGCCAGCTTGGGCGGGGTCCCCTCCTACGAGCAGTACGTC. This sequence encodes CASLGGVPSYEQYV.

This clonotype was detected ten times or more. The V gene is TRBV25-1, the J gene TRBJ2-1, with a possible D match to TRBD1 (7 bases). This CDR3 comprises 17 residues. Between the trimmed V and J ends, which lost 6 bases and 8 bases, there was a span of 26 bases. The V gene's germline CDR1 is MGHDK and CDR2 SYGVNS. This CDR3 is CASREGMGDRQGDEQFF. For the CDR3, the DNA is TGTGCCAGCAGGGAGGGGATGGGGGACAGACAAGGTGATGAGCAGTTCTTC. Full variable domain (outside the CDR3, taken from reference TRBV25-1 and TRBJ2-1): EADIYQTPRYLVIGTGKKITLECSQTMGHDKMYWYQQDPGMELHLIHYSYGVNSTEKGDLSSESTVSRIRTEHFPLTLESARPSHTSQYLCASREGMGDRQGDEQFFGPGTRLTVL.

This clonotype appeared many times. V gene TRBV5-1 combines with J gene TRBJ2-1; weak D call: TRBD1 (6 bases). The germline gives CDR1 SGHRS, CDR2 YFSETQ. This CDR3 spans 14 amino acids. V was cut by 7 bases and J by 2 bases, with 13 bases left in between. CDR3 bases: TGCGCCAGCTCGGAAAGGGGGACCTACAATGAGCAGTTCTTC. Amino acids: CASSERGTYNEQFF.

V and J are TRBV18 and TRBJ1-3, with D possibly matching TRBD1 (5 bases). Trimming stripped 3 bases from V and 0 bases from J, with 12 bases between. From germline, CDR1 is KGHSH and CDR2 LQKENI. CDR3 length: 16 residues. CDR3 sequence: CASSPSTAYSGNTIYF. As DNA, the CDR3 is TGTGCCAGCTCACCCTCGACAGCCTACTCTGGAAACACCATATATTTT.

This clonotype occurred a few times. The V and J genes are TRBV3-1 and TRBJ2-5; D unresolved. CDR3 size: 14 residues. CDR1 is LGHDT and CDR2 is YNNKEL in the germline V gene (reference sequence). V gave up 0 bases and J gave up 5 bases, with 10 bases separating them. CDR3 bases: TGTGCCAGCAGCCAAGACGGCAGCCGGGAGACCCAGTACTTC. Translated: CASSQDGSRETQYF.

This clonotype appeared many times. V is TRBV5-1 and J is TRBJ1-1; the match to TRBD1 covers 9 bases. This CDR3 is built from 12 residues. The junction had 3 bases not matched to a gene; V was cut back by 4 bases and J by 8 bases. Germline V CDR1 and CDR2: SGHRS, YFSETQ. CDR3 in DNA: TGCGCCAGCAGCGTACAGGGGGCAGAAGCTTTCTTT. It encodes CASSVQGAEAFF.

This clonotype was counted many times. The J gene is TRBJ2-7, the V gene TRBV11-2; no reliable D call. Germline lookup yields CDR1 SGHAT and CDR2 FQNNGV. V lost 1 base and J lost 6, with 7 bases in between. The CDR3 sequence is 12 residues long. DNA of the CDR3: TGTGCCAGCAGCTTAGCCGGGCTCGAGCAGTACTTC. Residues: CASSLAGLEQYF. Full variable domain (missing parts from reference TRBV11-2 and TRBJ2-7): EAGVAQSPRYKIIEKRQSVAFWCNPISGHATLYWYQQILGQGPKLLIQFQNNGVVDDSQLPKDRFSAERLKGVDSTLKIQPAKLEDSAVYLCASSLAGLEQYFGPGTRLTVT.

This clonotype was recorded at least ten times. The J gene is TRBJ1-5, the V gene TRBV6-5, with 7 bases aligning to TRBD1. The germline gives CDR1 MNHEY, CDR2 SVGAGI. With V trimmed by 4 bases and J by 2 bases, 11 bases remained unmatched. The CDR3 runs to 17 residues. The CDR3 sequence: CASSFTPPGTGNQPQHF. DNA of the CDR3: TGTGCCAGCAGTTTCACCCCTCCCGGGACAGGCAATCAGCCCCAGCATTTT.

This clonotype was detected many times. The rearrangement links TRBV5-1 to TRBJ2-7; D uncertain. The CDR3 has 14 amino acids. Germline V gives CDR1 SGHRS, CDR2 YFSETQ. The V and J ends lost 3 bases and 1 base respectively, with 11 bases between them. The CDR3 loop reads CASSWRPVSYEQYF. The CDR3 coding sequence is TGCGCCAGCAGCTGGAGACCCGTATCCTACGAGCAGTACTTC. Full variable domain (rest looked up from reference TRBV5-1 and TRBJ2-7): KAGVTQTPRYLIKTRGQQVTLSCSPISGHRSVSWYQQTPGQGLQFLFEYFSETQRNKGNFPGRFSGRQFSNSRSEMNVSTLELGDSALYLCASSWRPVSYEQYFGPGTRLTVT.

By share, this clonotype counts as medium-sized. The chain combines TRBV20-1 with TRBJ2-7; D may be TRBD1 (5 bases). Trimming left V 1 base short and J 0 bases short, with 10 bases between. Germline V gene sequence: CDR1 DFQATT, CDR2 SNEGSKA (reference sequence). The CDR3 runs to 14 residues. CDR3 nucleotides: TGCAGTGCTAGAGGTGGAGACAGCTCCTACGAGCAGTACGTC. It yields the protein CSARGGDSSYEQYV.